One sample yielded the 16 T cell receptor beta chains listed below, sequenced in a study of T cell responses to AZD1222 COVID-19 vaccine. The repertoire was sequenced with immunoSEQ multiplex PCR; TCRdb's copy has only in-frame clones and lacks some. The sample includes about 130,000 clones, roughly 85% seen only once; the top ten take 7.5% to 8%. Here the sequenced sample was peripheral blood, taken on day 0 of AZD1222 vaccination. These receptors were collected from an adult in good health.

J is TRBJ1-5 and V is TRBV6-1; D is perhaps TRBD1 (5 bases). Deletions cut 2 bases from V and 9 bases from J, with 14 bases between. CDR3 length equals 14 residues. Germline V gene lookup returns CDR1 MNHNS and CDR2 SASEGT. CDR3 sequence reads: CASSESGPTGPQHF. The DNA for the CDR3 is TGTGCCAGCAGTGAATCTGGGCCCACAGGGCCCCAGCATTTT.

The genes are TRBV10-1 and TRBJ1-6, with 7 positions matching TRBD1. There are 13 residues in the CDR3. Losses at the gene ends were 8 bases for V and 10 bases for J; bases not matched to a gene: 8. Germline V gene data show CDR1 as WNHNN and CDR2 as SYGVQD (reference sequence). CDR3 loop: CASSTGVNSPLHF. Written as DNA, the CDR3 is TGCGCCAGCTCCACAGGGGTCAACTCACCCCTCCACTTT.

The chain carries TRBV2 and TRBJ2-2; TRBD2 matches 10 bases. The trim removed 2 bases at V and 8 bases at J, leaving 5 bases unmatched. The CDR3 extends over 15 amino acids. The germline gives CDR1 SNHLY, CDR2 FYNNEI. The CDR3 here is CASSETSGVGGELFF. The CDR3, as DNA: TGTGCCAGCAGTGAAACTAGCGGGGTTGGTGGGGAGCTGTTTTTT.

The genes are TRBV6-5 and TRBJ2-5, with a possible D match to TRBD2 (5 bases). V lost 0 bases, J lost 4 bases, and 12 bases lay in between. Germline CDR1 MNHEY, CDR2 SVGAGI. The CDR3 has 15 amino acids. Here the CDR3 reads CASSYSRGEGETQYF. The CDR3 bases are TGTGCCAGCAGTTACTCCCGAGGAGAGGGAGAGACCCAGTACTTC.

CDR3 sequence reads: CASSGDAGQVGYTF. DNA for the CDR3: TGCGCCAGCAGCGGGGATGCAGGGCAGGTGGGCTACACCTTC. The chain links TRBV5-1 to TRBJ1-2; a weak D match, TRBD1 (5 bases). Trimming left V 4 bases short and J 8 bases short, with 18 bases between. CDR1 is SGHRS and CDR2 is YFSETQ in the germline V gene. The CDR3 spans 14 residues.

The chain carries TRBV28 and TRBJ1-1; D unresolved. The CDR3 contains 13 residues. V was trimmed by 6 bases and J by 1 base, leaving 9 bases between them. CDR1 and CDR2 (germline): MDHEN, SYDVKM. The DNA of the CDR3 is TGTGCCAGCAGCCCCCCCAGGAACACTGAAGCTTTCTTT. Protein: CASSPPRNTEAFF.

This rearrangement joins TRBV9 to TRBJ2-3; D uncertain. CDR3 length equals 14 residues. Germline assignment: CDR1 SGDLS and CDR2 YYNGEE. V lost 4 bases to trimming and J lost 0 bases, with 9 bases between them. CDR3 nucleotides: TGTGCCAGCAGCCACGACCTTAGCACAGATACGCAGTATTTT. This encodes CASSHDLSTDTQYF.

The chain uses TRBV19 and TRBJ1-5; D remains unclear. Trimming removed 3 bases at V and 4 bases at J, with 16 bases between. There are 16 residues in the CDR3. From germline, CDR1 is LNHDA and CDR2 SQIVND (reference sequence). DNA of the CDR3: TGTGCCAGTAGTATTGGCCGGGAAACGGGAAATCAGCCCCAGCATTTT. Its protein is CASSIGRETGNQPQHF. The complete variable domain, with remaining parts taken from reference TRBV19 and TRBJ1-5, reads DGGITQSPKYLFRKEGQNVTLSCEQNLNHDAMYWYRQDPGQGLRLIYYSQIVNDFQKGDIAEGYSVSREKKESFPLTVTSAQKNPTAFYLCASSIGRETGNQPQHFGDGTRLSIL.

The chain combines TRBV4-3 with TRBJ1-4, with no clear D. The V end was cut by 0 bases, the J end by 0 bases, with 11 bases between. In germline, CDR1 is LGHNA, CDR2 YSLEER. This CDR3 has 17 amino acids. CDR3 protein: CASSQDPSGTTNEKLFF. Written as DNA, the CDR3 is TGCGCCAGCAGCCAAGACCCCTCGGGGACAACTAATGAAAAACTGTTTTTT.

The chain joins TRBV27 to TRBJ1-4; TRBD1 agrees at 7 bases. The CDR3 extends over 15 amino acids. Germline CDR1 and CDR2: MNHEY and SMNVEV (reference sequence). The V segment lost 5 bases and the J segment 7 bases; nucleotides outside the gene matches: 10. CDR3 in amino acids: CASSPTRGLGEKLFF. In DNA, the CDR3 is TGTGCCAGCAGTCCCACGAGGGGGCTCGGTGAAAAACTGTTTTTT.

The V and J genes are TRBV4-3 and TRBJ2-2; 8 bases line up with TRBD1. CDR3 size: 15 residues. With 2 bases clipped from V and 6 bases from J, the junction kept 5 bases outside the gene matches. Germline CDR1 LGHNA, CDR2 YSLEER. The CDR3 loop reads CASSQSGGEPGELFF. CDR3 coding DNA: TGCGCCAGCAGCCAATCAGGGGGCGAGCCCGGGGAGCTGTTTTTT.

The J gene is TRBJ2-7, the V gene TRBV6-2 or TRBV6-3; 8 bases match TRBD2. Germline values: CDR1 MNHEY, CDR2 SVGEGT. The length of the CDR3 is 16 residues. Trimming removed 4 bases from V and 0 bases from J; junction bases left unmatched: 8. CDR3 protein: CASSSFTSGISYEQYF. The CDR3 nucleotides are TGTGCCAGCAGTTCATTTACTAGCGGTATCTCCTACGAGCAGTACTTC.

This clone has more than one count but fewer than ten. This chain connects TRBV27 to TRBJ1-4, with unresolved D. The CDR3 spans 17 residues. Germline V gene lookup returns CDR1 MNHEY and CDR2 SMNVEV (reference sequence). V gave up 8 bases and J gave up 7 bases, with 26 bases separating them. In DNA form, the CDR3 reads TGTGCCAGCGGGCCTCAGAAGGGTTTCGGCTGGGGTGAAAAACTGTTTTTT. Its translation: CASGPQKGFGWGEKLFF.

The chain employs TRBV7-3 and TRBJ2-2; TRBD1 might be the D (5 bases). The CDR3 consists of 15 residues. V dropped 5 bases and J dropped 1 base, with 11 bases sitting between them. Germline lookup yields CDR1 SGHTA and CDR2 FQGTGA. Written as DNA, the CDR3 is TGTGCCAGCAGCGCCGCCACAGGGAACACCGGGGAGCTGTTTTTT. It translates to CASSAATGNTGELFF.

The chain couples TRBV9 to TRBJ1-5; D call uncertain. Germline V gene sequence: CDR1 SGDLS, CDR2 YYNGEE. Between the trimmed V and J ends, which lost 6 bases and 2 bases, there was a span of 9 bases. The CDR3 spans 13 residues. CDR3 amino acids: CASNRLGNQPQHF. DNA of the CDR3: TGTGCCAGCAACCGTCTAGGCAATCAGCCCCAGCATTTT.

This clone was counted between two and nine times. This chain uses TRBV27 with TRBJ2-1, with D unresolved. There are 11 residues in the CDR3. V lost 8 bases and J 7 bases, leaving 9 bases between the germline ends. Germline V CDR1 and CDR2: MNHEY, SMNVEV (reference sequence). CDR3 residues: CASAVRNEQFF. The CDR3 DNA is TGTGCCAGCGCAGTTCGAAATGAGCAGTTCTTC.